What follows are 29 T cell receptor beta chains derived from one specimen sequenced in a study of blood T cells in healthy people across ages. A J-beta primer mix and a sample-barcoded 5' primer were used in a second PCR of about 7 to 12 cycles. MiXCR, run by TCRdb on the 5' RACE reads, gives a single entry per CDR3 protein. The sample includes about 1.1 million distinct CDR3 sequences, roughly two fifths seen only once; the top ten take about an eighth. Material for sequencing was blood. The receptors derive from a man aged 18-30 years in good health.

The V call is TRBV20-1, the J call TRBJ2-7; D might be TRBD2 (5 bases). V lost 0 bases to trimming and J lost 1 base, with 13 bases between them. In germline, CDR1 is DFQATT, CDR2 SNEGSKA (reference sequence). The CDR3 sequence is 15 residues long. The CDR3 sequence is CSARDQERRSYEQYF. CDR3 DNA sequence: TGCAGTGCTAGAGATCAGGAGCGGCGGTCCTACGAGCAGTACTTC.

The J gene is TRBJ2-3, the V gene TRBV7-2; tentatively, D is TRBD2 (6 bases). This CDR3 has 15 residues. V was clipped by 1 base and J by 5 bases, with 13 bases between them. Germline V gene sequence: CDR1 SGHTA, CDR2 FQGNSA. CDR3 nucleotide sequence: TGTGCCAGCAGCTTAGAGTCACTAGCTTTAGATACGCAGTATTTT. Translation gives CASSLESLALDTQYF.

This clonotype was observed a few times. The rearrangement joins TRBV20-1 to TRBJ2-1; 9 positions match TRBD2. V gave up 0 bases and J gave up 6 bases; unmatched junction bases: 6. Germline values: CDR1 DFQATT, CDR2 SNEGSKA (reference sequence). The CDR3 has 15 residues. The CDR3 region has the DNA TGCAGTGCTAGAGAAGTAGCGGGGGCCTCCAATGAGCAGTTCTTC. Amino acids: CSAREVAGASNEQFF.

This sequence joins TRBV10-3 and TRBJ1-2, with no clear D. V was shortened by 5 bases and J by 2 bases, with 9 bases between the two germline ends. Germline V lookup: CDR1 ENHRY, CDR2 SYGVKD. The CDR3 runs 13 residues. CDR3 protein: CAISLEPNYGYTF. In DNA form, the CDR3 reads TGTGCCATCAGTCTTGAACCCAACTATGGCTACACCTTC.

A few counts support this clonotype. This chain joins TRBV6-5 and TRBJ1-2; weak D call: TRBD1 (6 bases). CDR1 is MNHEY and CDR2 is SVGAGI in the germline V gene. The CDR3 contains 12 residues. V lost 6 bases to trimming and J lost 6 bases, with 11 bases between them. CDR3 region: CASRHHRDGYTF. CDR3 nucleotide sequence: TGTGCCAGCAGGCACCACAGGGATGGCTACACCTTC.

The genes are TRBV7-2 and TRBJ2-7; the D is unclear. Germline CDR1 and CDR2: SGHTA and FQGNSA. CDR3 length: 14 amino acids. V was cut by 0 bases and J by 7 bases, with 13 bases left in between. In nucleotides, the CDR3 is TGTGCCAGCAGCTTAGCTATAGACACGGAAGAGCAGTACTTC. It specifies CASSLAIDTEEQYF. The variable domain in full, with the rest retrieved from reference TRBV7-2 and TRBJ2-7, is GAGVSQSPSNKVTEKGKDVELRCDPISGHTALYWYRQSLGQGLEFLIYFQGNSAPDKSGLPSDRFSAERTGGSVSTLTIQRTQQEDSAVYLCASSLAIDTEEQYFGPGTRLTVT.

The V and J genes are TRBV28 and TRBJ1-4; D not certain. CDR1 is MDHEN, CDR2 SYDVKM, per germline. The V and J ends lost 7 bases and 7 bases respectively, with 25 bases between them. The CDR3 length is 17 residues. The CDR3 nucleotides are TGTGCCAGCACTTACGTCTCGTGGCCGACGGGCGGTGAAAAACTGTTTTTT. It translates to CASTYVSWPTGGEKLFF.

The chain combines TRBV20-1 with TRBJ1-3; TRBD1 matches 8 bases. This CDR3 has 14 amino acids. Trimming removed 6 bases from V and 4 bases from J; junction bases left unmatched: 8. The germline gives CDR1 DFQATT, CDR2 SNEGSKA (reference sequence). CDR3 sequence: CSAEQGGKGNTIYF. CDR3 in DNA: TGCAGTGCCGAACAGGGGGGGAAAGGAAACACCATATATTTT.

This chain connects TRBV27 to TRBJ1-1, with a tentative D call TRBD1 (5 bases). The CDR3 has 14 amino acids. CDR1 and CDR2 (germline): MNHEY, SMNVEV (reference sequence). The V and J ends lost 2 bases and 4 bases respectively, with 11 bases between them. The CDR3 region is CASSLEEGTTEAFF. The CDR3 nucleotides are TGTGCCAGCAGTTTAGAGGAAGGGACCACTGAAGCTTTCTTT.

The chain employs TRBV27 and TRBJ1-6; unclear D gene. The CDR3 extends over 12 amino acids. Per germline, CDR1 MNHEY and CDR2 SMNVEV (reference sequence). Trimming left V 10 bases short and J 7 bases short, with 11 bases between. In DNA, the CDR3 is TGTGCCACCTGGGCACCGAATTCACCCCTCCACTTT. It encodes CATWAPNSPLHF.

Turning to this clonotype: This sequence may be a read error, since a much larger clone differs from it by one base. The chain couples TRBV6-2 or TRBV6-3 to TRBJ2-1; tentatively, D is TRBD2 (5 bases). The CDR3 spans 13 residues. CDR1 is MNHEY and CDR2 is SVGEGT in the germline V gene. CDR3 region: CASNGVGYNGQFF. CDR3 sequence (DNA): TGTGCCAGCAACGGGGTCGGTTACAATGGGCAGTTCTTC.

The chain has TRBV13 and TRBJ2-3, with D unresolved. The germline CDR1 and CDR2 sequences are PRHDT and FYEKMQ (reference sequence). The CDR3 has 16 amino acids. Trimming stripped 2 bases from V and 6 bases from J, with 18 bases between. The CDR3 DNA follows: TGTGCCAGCAGCTTACTCTCCGGGCAGGCAGCGGATACGCAGTATTTT. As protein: CASSLLSGQAADTQYF.

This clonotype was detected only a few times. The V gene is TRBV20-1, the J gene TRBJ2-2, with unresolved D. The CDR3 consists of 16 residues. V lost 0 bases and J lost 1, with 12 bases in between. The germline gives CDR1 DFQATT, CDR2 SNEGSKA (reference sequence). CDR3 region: CSARDSGRVNTGELFF. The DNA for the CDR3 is TGCAGTGCTAGAGATTCGGGTAGAGTGAACACCGGGGAGCTGTTTTTT.

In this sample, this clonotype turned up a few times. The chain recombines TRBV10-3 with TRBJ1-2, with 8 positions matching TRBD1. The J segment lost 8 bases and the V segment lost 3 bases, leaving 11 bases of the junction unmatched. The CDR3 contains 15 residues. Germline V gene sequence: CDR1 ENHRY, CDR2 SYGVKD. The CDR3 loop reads CAISDPPGGRSGYTF. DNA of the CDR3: TGTGCCATCAGTGACCCTCCAGGGGGCAGGAGCGGCTACACCTTC.

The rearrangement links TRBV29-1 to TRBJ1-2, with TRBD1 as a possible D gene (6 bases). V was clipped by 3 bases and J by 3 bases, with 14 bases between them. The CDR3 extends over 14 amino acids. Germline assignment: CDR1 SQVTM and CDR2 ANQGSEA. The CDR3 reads CSVDPRTEDYGYTF. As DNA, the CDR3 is TGCAGCGTTGACCCAAGGACAGAGGACTATGGCTACACCTTC.

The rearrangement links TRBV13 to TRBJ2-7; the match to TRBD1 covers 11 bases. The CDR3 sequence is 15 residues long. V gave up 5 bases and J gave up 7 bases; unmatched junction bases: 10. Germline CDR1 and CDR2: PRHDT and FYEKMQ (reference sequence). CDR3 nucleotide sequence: TGTGCCAGCAGCCCGGACAGGGGGCGTAAGAATGAGCAGTACTTC. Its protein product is CASSPDRGRKNEQYF.

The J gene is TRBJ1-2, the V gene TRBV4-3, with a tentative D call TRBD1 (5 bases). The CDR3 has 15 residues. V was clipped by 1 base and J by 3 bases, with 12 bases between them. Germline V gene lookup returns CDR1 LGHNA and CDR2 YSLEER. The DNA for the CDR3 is TGCGCCAGCAGCCAAGTCAGCGGGGCTGACTATGGCTACACCTTC. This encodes CASSQVSGADYGYTF.

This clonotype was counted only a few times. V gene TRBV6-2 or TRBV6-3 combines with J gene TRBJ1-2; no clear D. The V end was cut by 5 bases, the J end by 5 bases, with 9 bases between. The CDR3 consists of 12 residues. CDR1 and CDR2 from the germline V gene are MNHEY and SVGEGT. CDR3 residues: CASSRPLYGYTF. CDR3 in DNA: TGTGCCAGCAGTCGACCATTATATGGCTACACCTTC.

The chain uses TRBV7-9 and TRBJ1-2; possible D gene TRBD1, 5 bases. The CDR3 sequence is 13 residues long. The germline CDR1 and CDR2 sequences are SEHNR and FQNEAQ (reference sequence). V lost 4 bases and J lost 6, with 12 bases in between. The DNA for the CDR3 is TGTGCCAGCAGCTCAGGGTATATGGATGGCTACACCTTC. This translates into CASSSGYMDGYTF.

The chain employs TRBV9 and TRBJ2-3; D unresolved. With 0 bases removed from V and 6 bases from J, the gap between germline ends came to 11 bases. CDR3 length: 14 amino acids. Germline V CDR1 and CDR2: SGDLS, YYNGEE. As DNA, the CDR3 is TGTGCCAGCAGCGTAGTTCCCAACCCGGATACGCAGTATTTT. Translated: CASSVVPNPDTQYF.

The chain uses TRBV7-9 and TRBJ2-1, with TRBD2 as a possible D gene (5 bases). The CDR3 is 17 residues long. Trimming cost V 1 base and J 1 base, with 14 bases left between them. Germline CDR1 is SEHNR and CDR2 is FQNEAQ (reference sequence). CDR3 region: CASSLGSWAGSYNEQFF. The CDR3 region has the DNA TGTGCCAGCAGCTTAGGATCTTGGGCGGGTTCCTACAATGAGCAGTTCTTC.

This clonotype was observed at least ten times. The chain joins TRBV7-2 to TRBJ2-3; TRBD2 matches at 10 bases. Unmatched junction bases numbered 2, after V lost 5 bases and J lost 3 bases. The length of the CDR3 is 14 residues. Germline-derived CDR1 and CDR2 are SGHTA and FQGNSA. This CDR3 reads CASSLSGGTDTQYF. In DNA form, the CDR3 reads TGTGCCAGCAGCCTTAGCGGGGGGACAGATACGCAGTATTTT.

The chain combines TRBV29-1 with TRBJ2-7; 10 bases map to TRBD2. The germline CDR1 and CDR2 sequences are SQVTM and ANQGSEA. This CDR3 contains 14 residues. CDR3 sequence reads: CSFKISGGSNEQYF. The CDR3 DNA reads TGCAGTTTCAAGATTAGCGGGGGGTCGAATGAGCAGTACTTC.

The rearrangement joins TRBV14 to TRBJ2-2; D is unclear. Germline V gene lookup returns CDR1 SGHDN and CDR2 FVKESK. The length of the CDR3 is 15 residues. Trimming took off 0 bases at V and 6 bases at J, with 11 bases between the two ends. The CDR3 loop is CASSQDPLHPGELFF. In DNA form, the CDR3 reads TGTGCCAGCAGCCAAGATCCCTTACACCCCGGGGAGCTGTTTTTT.

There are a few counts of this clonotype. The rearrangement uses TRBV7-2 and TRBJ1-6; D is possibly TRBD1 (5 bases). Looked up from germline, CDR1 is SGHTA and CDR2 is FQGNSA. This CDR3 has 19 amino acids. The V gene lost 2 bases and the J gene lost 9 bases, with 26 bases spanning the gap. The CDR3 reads CASSLKSSGTANRGSPLHF. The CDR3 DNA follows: TGTGCCAGCAGCTTAAAATCGTCCGGGACGGCCAACCGAGGTTCACCCCTCCACTTT.

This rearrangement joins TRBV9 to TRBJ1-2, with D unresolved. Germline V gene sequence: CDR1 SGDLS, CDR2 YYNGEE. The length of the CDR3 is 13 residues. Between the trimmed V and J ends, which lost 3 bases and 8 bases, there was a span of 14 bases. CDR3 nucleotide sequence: TGTGCCAGCAGCGGACAAAGGGCAAGGGGCTACACCTTC. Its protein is CASSGQRARGYTF.

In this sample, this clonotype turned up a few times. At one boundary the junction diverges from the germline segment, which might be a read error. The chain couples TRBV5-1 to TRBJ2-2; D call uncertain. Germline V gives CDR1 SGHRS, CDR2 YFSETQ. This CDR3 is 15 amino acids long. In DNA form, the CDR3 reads TGTGCCAGCAGCCCAGGACCGACGAACACCGGGGAGCTGTTTTTT. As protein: CASSPGPTNTGELFF.

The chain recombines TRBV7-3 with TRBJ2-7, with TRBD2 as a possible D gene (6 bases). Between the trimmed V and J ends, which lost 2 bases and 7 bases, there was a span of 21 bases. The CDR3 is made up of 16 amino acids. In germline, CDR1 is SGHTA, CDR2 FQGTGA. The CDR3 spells CASSLGGTSSYNEQYF. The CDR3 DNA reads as TGTGCCAGCAGCTTAGGAGGGACGAGCTCCTACAATGAGCAGTACTTC.

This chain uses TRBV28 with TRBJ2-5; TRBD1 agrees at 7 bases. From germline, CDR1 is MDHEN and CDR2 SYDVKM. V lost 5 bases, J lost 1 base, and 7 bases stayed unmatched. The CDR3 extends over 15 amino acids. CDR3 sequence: CASSPDRAPQETQYF. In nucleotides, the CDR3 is TGTGCCAGCAGTCCCGACAGGGCCCCCCAAGAGACCCAGTACTTC.